Shown below are 12 T cell receptor beta chains from a single sample sequenced in a study of T cells in localized non-small cell lung cancer. Libraries were prepared by immunoSEQ multiplex PCR; TCRdb keeps only in-frame clonotypes and omits some of them. The sample carries approximately 2,500 clones, about 23% recorded once. The sequencing here drew on lung tumor tissue, taken before any cancer treatment. The receptors shown here come from a female donor of 60 years or more with stage III lung adenocarcinoma.

This clone was seen more than once but under ten times. V and J are TRBV6-8 and TRBJ2-1; a possible D gene is TRBD1 (5 bases). The ends were cut back, 2 bases at V and 12 bases at J, with 11 bases in the middle. This CDR3 spans 12 amino acids. Germline CDR1 MNHGY, CDR2 SAAAGT. The CDR3: CASSYIGAAQFF. CDR3 nucleotide sequence: TGTGCCAGCAGTTACATTGGGGCAGCGCAGTTCTTC.

The chain couples TRBV6-8 to TRBJ1-2; no definite D call. Germline V CDR1 and CDR2: MNHGY, SAAAGT. The CDR3 totals 12 residues. Trimming removed 11 bases at V and 4 bases at J, with 14 bases between. CDR3 sequence: CACGGEFYGYTF. The CDR3 nucleotides are TGTGCCTGTGGCGGAGAATTCTATGGCTACACCTTC.

This sequence joins TRBV7-6 and TRBJ2-5, with 8 nucleotides matching TRBD1. Germline CDR1 SGHVS, CDR2 FNYEAQ. The CDR3 totals 15 residues. V shed 5 bases and J 1 base; nucleotides not matched to a gene: 6. The DNA of the CDR3 is TGTGCCAGCAGCCGACAGGGGATGGGCCAAGAGACCCAGTACTTC. Amino acids: CASSRQGMGQETQYF. The variable domain in full, with the rest retrieved from reference TRBV7-6 and TRBJ2-5, is GAGVSQSPRYKVTKRGQDVALRCDPISGHVSLYWYRQALGQGPEFLTYFNYEAQQDKSGLPNDRFSAERPEGSISTLTIQRTEQRDSAMYRCASSRQGMGQETQYFGPGTRLLVL.

By share, this clone ranks as medium-sized. CDR3 coding DNA: TGTGCCAGCAGCTTAGAAGGGGCGGGAAGGTCCAATGAGCAGTTCTTC. Translation gives CASSLEGAGRSNEQFF. The chain is built from TRBV11-3 and TRBJ2-1; the D gene is possibly TRBD2 (6 bases). Trimming removed 0 bases from V and 6 bases from J, with 15 bases in between. In germline, CDR1 is SGHNT, CDR2 YENEEA. The CDR3 consists of 16 residues.

This clone was seen only a few times. This chain connects TRBV15 to TRBJ2-7, with a tentative D call TRBD1 (5 bases). V was shortened by 4 bases and J by 0 bases, with 13 bases between the two germline ends. The CDR3 loop spans 15 amino acids. The germline CDR1 and CDR2 sequences are LNHNV and YYDKDF (reference sequence). CDR3 DNA: TGTGCCACCAGCAAACACAGGAGCCCCTCCTACGAGCAGTACTTC. It codes for CATSKHRSPSYEQYF.

This clone occurred a few times. CDR3 region: CASVRDTDEQFF. The CDR3, as DNA: TGTGCCAGCGTGAGAGATACGGATGAGCAGTTCTTC. This rearrangement joins TRBV6-8 to TRBJ2-1; D unclear. In germline, CDR1 is MNHGY, CDR2 SAAAGT. This CDR3 is 12 amino acids long. Trimming left V 8 bases short and J 8 bases short, with 13 bases between.

This sequence joins TRBV10-2 and TRBJ2-7; 8 positions match TRBD2. The CDR3 loop spans 13 amino acids. J lost 5 bases, V lost 8 bases, and 8 bases had no gene match. Germline V gives CDR1 WSHSY, CDR2 SAAADI. The CDR3 reads CASRRERENEQYF. CDR3 nucleotides: TGCGCCAGCCGCCGCGAGCGGGAGAACGAGCAGTACTTC.

The CDR3 spells CASGGSGANVLTF. In DNA, the CDR3 is TGTGCCAGCGGGGGTTCTGGGGCCAACGTCCTGACTTTC. The chain links TRBV6-7 to TRBJ2-6, with D possibly called TRBD1 or TRBD2 (5 bases each). TRBV6-7 qualifies as an ORF whose function is uncertain. CDR3 length: 13 residues. V lost 8 bases and J lost 1, with 6 bases in between.

This clone was detected only a few times. The gene calls are TRBV9 and TRBJ1-1; D remains unclear. Trimming took 5 bases from V and 4 from J, leaving 12 bases between them. Germline V CDR1 and CDR2: SGDLS, YYNGEE. This CDR3 spans 13 amino acids. The CDR3 here is CASRSGLGTEAFF. Written as DNA, the CDR3 is TGTGCCAGCAGATCGGGGTTGGGCACTGAAGCTTTCTTT.

By sample fraction, this clone is large (0.1 to 1%). The chain links TRBV4-1 to TRBJ1-1, with D possibly matching TRBD1 (6 bases). Germline loops: CDR1 MGHRA, CDR2 YSYEKL. Trimming pared 0 bases from V and 8 bases from J, leaving 13 bases between. The CDR3 covers 14 residues. The chain's CDR3 is CASSQDRGRGEAFF. CDR3 nucleotide sequence: TGCGCCAGCAGCCAAGACAGGGGCAGAGGAGAAGCTTTCTTT.

The chain is built from TRBV9 and TRBJ2-5; tentative D call: TRBD2 (6 bases). V was pared by 0 bases and J by 4 bases, with 10 bases between. CDR3 length equals 14 residues. Germline CDR1 is SGDLS and CDR2 is YYNGEE. The CDR3 region has the DNA TGTGCCAGCAGCGTAGCGGTGGGAGGAGAGACCCAGTACTTC. This encodes CASSVAVGGETQYF. Together with reference TRBV9 and TRBJ2-5, the CDR3 gives the full variable domain: DSGVTQTPKHLITATGQRVTLRCSPRSGDLSVYWYQQSLDQGLQFLIQYYNGEERAKGNILERFSAQQFPDLHSELNLSSLELGDSALYFCASSVAVGGETQYFGPGTRLLVL.

The chain uses TRBV6-8 and TRBJ2-1; TRBD1 aligns across 8 bases. The CDR3 is 14 residues long. Germline CDR1 is MNHGY and CDR2 is SAAAGT. After removal of 2 bases from V and 6 bases from J, the junction contained 3 bases not matched to a gene. CDR3 DNA: TGTGCCAGCAGTTACCTCGGACAGGGCAATGAGCAGTTCTTC. Translating it yields CASSYLGQGNEQFF.